Presented here are 21 T cell receptor beta chains from one specimen sequenced in a study of T cells expressing NK-cell markers. From the 5' RACE reads, TCRdb lists one entry per CDR3 protein and no DNA. The table for this sample gives about 160,000 distinct CDR3 sequences. Sequencing was carried out using blood T cells: a sorted CD56 or NKG2C T cell subset, CD4+ or CD8+ T cells, or bulk PBMC T cells (not recorded which). The source of these receptors is a man aged 18-75 years in good health.

This chain links TRBV20-1 with TRBJ2-7; the TRBD1 assignment by TCRdb is unverifiable without DNA. Germline CDR1 is DFQATT and CDR2 is SNEGSKA (reference sequence). The CDR3 sequence is 12 residues long. CDR3 region: CSAYTGSYEQYF.

V and J are TRBV9 and TRBJ1-3. This CDR3 is built from 16 residues. From germline, CDR1 is SGDLS and CDR2 YYNGEE. The CDR3 loop reads CASSVSPGSSGNTIYF. Supplemented by reference TRBV9 and TRBJ1-3, the full variable domain reads DSGVTQTPKHLITATGQRVTLRCSPRSGDLSVYWYQQSLDQGLQFLIQYYNGEERAKGNILERFSAQQFPDLHSELNLSSLELGDSALYFCASSVSPGSSGNTIYFGEGSWLTVV.

V and J are TRBV4-1 and TRBJ1-2. The CDR3 loop spans 15 amino acids. Per the germline V gene, CDR1 is MGHRA and CDR2 is YSYEKL. The CDR3 loop is CASSQDIEGYYGYTF.

The V gene is TRBV6-2 or TRBV6-3, the J gene TRBJ2-4; TCRdb calls TRBD1, which cannot be checked without DNA. The CDR3 is made up of 18 amino acids. The germline V gene has CDR1 MNHEY and CDR2 SVGEGT. CDR3 sequence: CASSKGKGTELAKNIQYF.

The V and J genes are TRBV4-2 and TRBJ1-2. Germline loops: CDR1 LGHNA, CDR2 YNFKEQ. CDR3 length: 15 amino acids. The CDR3 loop is CASSQVVEVSYGYTF.

The genes are TRBV5-1 and TRBJ2-7; as DNA is missing, the TRBD1 call by TCRdb cannot be tested. The CDR3 totals 14 residues. CDR1 and CDR2 from the germline V gene are SGHRS and YFSETQ. CDR3 residues: CASSLGDRSYEQYF.

The chain employs TRBV7-9 and TRBJ1-6. Germline CDR1 and CDR2: SEHNR and FQNEAQ (reference sequence). This CDR3 has 16 amino acids. CDR3 in amino acids: CASTYPDSSYNSPLHF.

The chain carries TRBV12-3 or TRBV12-4 and TRBJ1-2; TCRdb designates TRBD1, a call that cannot be tested without DNA. This CDR3 is built from 16 residues. The CDR3 here is CASSFSLTGGLYGYTF.

The V call is TRBV2, the J call TRBJ2-3; TCRdb proposes TRBD2, but this gene call is untestable without DNA. CDR1 is SNHLY, CDR2 FYNNEI, per germline. This CDR3 is 16 amino acids long. The CDR3 region is CASSLYSGGNTDTQYF. Filled out from reference TRBV2 and TRBJ2-3, the complete variable domain reads EPEVTQTPSHQVTQMGQEVILRCVPISNHLYFYWYRQILGQKVEFLVSFYNNEISEKSEIFDDQFSVERPDGSNFTLKIRSTKLEDSAMYFCASSLYSGGNTDTQYFGPGTRLTVL.

The chain uses TRBV5-4 and TRBJ1-1; TCRdb reports TRBD1, a call that lacks DNA to check it against. The CDR3 is made up of 15 amino acids. In germline, CDR1 is SGHNT, CDR2 YYREEE (reference sequence). CDR3 sequence: CASSLETGLNTEAFF.

J is TRBJ1-5 and V is TRBV3-1. The length of the CDR3 is 15 residues. The germline CDR1 and CDR2 sequences are LGHDT and YNNKEL (reference sequence). CDR3 region: CASSQTRSGNQPQHF.

The chain joins TRBV27 to TRBJ2-7; with no DNA, the TCRdb D assignment of TRBD2 cannot be verified. The CDR3 spans 16 residues. Germline V lookup: CDR1 MNHEY, CDR2 SMNVEV (reference sequence). Here the CDR3 reads CASSAQLAGGIDEQYF.

V and J are TRBV6-1 and TRBJ1-2; as DNA is missing, the TRBD1 call by TCRdb cannot be tested. The CDR3 extends over 13 amino acids. The germline V gene encodes CDR1 MNHNS and CDR2 SASEGT. CDR3: CASSLSGGWGYTF.

The gene calls are TRBV7-9 and TRBJ2-5; the D gene TCRdb calls, TRBD1, cannot be checked with no DNA. Germline CDR1 is SEHNR and CDR2 is FQNEAQ (reference sequence). The length of the CDR3 is 16 residues. The CDR3 is CASSLPPTRGQETQYF. The variable domain in full, with the rest retrieved from reference TRBV7-9 and TRBJ2-5, is DTGVSQNPRHKITKRGQNVTFRCDPISEHNRLYWYRQTLGQGPEFLTYFQNEAQLEKSRLLSDRFSAERPKGSFSTLEIQRTEQGDSAMYLCASSLPPTRGQETQYFGPGTRLLVL.

The chain couples TRBV12-3 or TRBV12-4 to TRBJ2-4; TCRdb's D call, TRBD2, is unchecked because there is no DNA. This CDR3 contains 17 residues. The chain's CDR3 is CASSSGSLVVAKNIQYF.

The rearrangement uses TRBV13 and TRBJ1-2. Germline CDR1 and CDR2: PRHDT and FYEKMQ (reference sequence). CDR3 length equals 17 residues. This CDR3 is CASSLGTAGRMTYGYTF.

The chain combines TRBV9 with TRBJ1-3; lacking DNA, the TRBD1 call made by TCRdb goes unchecked. The CDR3 sequence is 15 residues long. CDR1 is SGDLS, CDR2 YYNGEE, per germline. CDR3 loop: CASSVDRASGNTIYF.

J is TRBJ1-1 and V is TRBV7-9; the TCRdb call, TRBD1, lacks DNA for checking. Per germline, CDR1 SEHNR and CDR2 FQNEAQ (reference sequence). The CDR3 sequence is 17 residues long. The CDR3 loop is CASSSTTGLHWNTEAFF.

This chain uses TRBV5-1 with TRBJ2-4; TCRdb calls TRBD1, which cannot be checked without DNA. The germline V gene encodes CDR1 SGHRS and CDR2 YFSETQ. The CDR3 is made up of 12 amino acids. CDR3 sequence: CASSLAGGIQYF.

The chain has TRBV20-1 and TRBJ2-7; TCRdb calls TRBD1, which cannot be checked without DNA. Per germline, CDR1 DFQATT and CDR2 SNEGSKA (reference sequence). This CDR3 is built from 15 residues. The CDR3 loop is CSARDPMGAGYEQYF.

This chain uses TRBV7-2 with TRBJ2-1. CDR1 is SGHTA and CDR2 is FQGNSA in the germline V gene. This CDR3 is built from 13 residues. CDR3 in amino acids: CASSLEKANEQFF. Full variable domain (rest looked up from reference TRBV7-2 and TRBJ2-1): GAGVSQSPSNKVTEKGKDVELRCDPISGHTALYWYRQSLGQGLEFLIYFQGNSAPDKSGLPSDRFSAERTGGSVSTLTIQRTQQEDSAVYLCASSLEKANEQFFGPGTRLTVL.